This T cell receptor (beta chain) was captured by sequencing in a study of T cells in Graves' hyperthyroidism and ophthalmopathy. Findings and caveats of the study: The model identified upcoming ophthalmopathy a median approximately 6.4 months ahead of onset.

V lost 2 bases to trimming and J lost 3 bases; unmatched junction nucleotides: 9. The CDR3 has 18 amino acids. The V gene's germline CDR1 is SGHTA and CDR2 FQGTGA. TCR beta CDR3 regions were amplified from RNA. The HTBI primer set drove a first-round RT-PCR of the TCR CDR3. One entry per CDR3 protein, called by TCRdb with MiXCR from the multiplex PCR reads. The table has 300,000 to 400,000 distinct CDR3 sequences, around 14% seen once. This clonotype occurred many times. Its specificity is not known. This rearrangement joins TRBV7-3 to TRBJ2-1; 11 bases are a match to TRBD2. This sequence originates from a woman aged 55-69 years with Graves' hyperthyroidism. The sample comprised blood. The CDR3 sequence: CASSLSTGGTSGYNEQFF. The CDR3 DNA reads as TGTGCCAGCAGCTTATCAACGGGGGGGACTAGCGGCTACAATGAGCAGTTCTTC.